This entry lists 30 T cell receptor beta chains sequenced from one sample in a study of early T cells in non-severe SARS-CoV-2 infection. TCRdb re-analysed the 5' RACE reads in MiXCR, keeping a single row per CDR3 protein. This table has 85,000 to 100,000 distinct CDR3 sequences, around 13% appearing once. The sample taken for sequencing was whole blood. The source is an adult who was a healthcare worker with PCR-confirmed SARS-CoV-2 infection or an uninfected control (not recorded which).

V is TRBV5-1 and J is TRBJ2-7, with 8 bases aligning to TRBD1. The CDR3 covers 14 residues. V dropped 2 bases and J dropped 9; count of bases not matched to a gene: 10. From germline, CDR1 is SGHRS and CDR2 YFSETQ. CDR3: CASSLQDREQGQYF. The CDR3, as DNA: TGCGCCAGCAGCTTACAGGACAGGGAGCAAGGGCAGTACTTC.

This clonotype appeared a few times. The chain is built from TRBV29-1 and TRBJ1-1; D is undetermined. The V and J ends lost 1 base and 1 base respectively, with 10 bases between them. Germline assignment: CDR1 SQVTM and CDR2 ANQGSEA. CDR3 length: 14 residues. CDR3: CSVEGLLRNTEAFF. The CDR3 coding sequence is TGCAGCGTTGAAGGTTTGCTACGGAACACTGAAGCTTTCTTT.

This clonotype has a handful of counts. The V and J genes are TRBV5-1 and TRBJ2-3; D is ambiguous. The CDR3 has 14 amino acids. Germline-derived CDR1 and CDR2 are SGHRS and YFSETQ. V lost 0 bases and J 1 base, leaving 6 bases between the germline ends. CDR3 protein: CASSLGGGTDTQYF. The CDR3 region has the DNA TGCGCCAGCAGCTTGGGCGGTGGCACAGATACGCAGTATTTT.

The CDR3 region is CASSLAGELTDTQYF. The CDR3 DNA follows: TGTGCCAGCAGCCTAGCGGGGGAATTGACAGATACGCAGTATTTT. The chain uses TRBV7-3 and TRBJ2-3, with 10 bases identical to TRBD2. Germline V gene data show CDR1 as SGHTA and CDR2 as FQGTGA. The V gene end was trimmed by 5 bases and the J gene end by 3 bases; junction bases not matched to a gene: 5. The CDR3 runs to 15 residues.

Only a few counts were recorded for this clonotype. The chain recombines TRBV11-2 with TRBJ2-5, with D possibly matching TRBD1 (5 bases). Germline V gene data show CDR1 as SGHAT and CDR2 as FQNNGV. Trimming cost V 0 bases and J 10 bases, with 12 bases left between them. There are 13 residues in the CDR3. The DNA of the CDR3 is TGTGCCAGCAGCTTAGAAGGGGAACGGATCCAGTACTTC. This gives the protein CASSLEGERIQYF.

This clonotype occurred a few times. V usage is TRBV5-4 and J usage is TRBJ2-5; 8 nucleotides line up with TRBD1. The CDR3 has 15 residues. The V segment lost 6 bases and the J segment 6 bases; nucleotides outside the gene matches: 13. The germline CDR1 and CDR2 sequences are SGHNT and YYREEE (reference sequence). The CDR3 sequence is CASTPDQGATKTQYF. The CDR3 nucleotides are TGTGCCAGCACCCCGGATCAGGGGGCGACGAAGACCCAGTACTTC.

V and J are TRBV2 and TRBJ2-1; 7 bases align to TRBD1. The CDR3 has 12 amino acids. Germline CDR1 and CDR2: SNHLY and FYNNEI. Trimming took 10 bases from V and 6 from J; bases not matched to a gene: 6. CDR3 coding DNA: TGTGCCACCTGGGGACAGTCCAATGAGCAGTTCTTC. This codes for CATWGQSNEQFF.

This clonotype was observed at least ten times. This chain uses TRBV20-1 with TRBJ1-5; TRBD1 might be the D (6 bases). Trimming took 4 bases from V and 5 from J, leaving 18 bases between them. This CDR3 comprises 15 residues. Germline V lookup: CDR1 DFQATT, CDR2 SNEGSKA (reference sequence). The CDR3 nucleotides read TGCAGTGCTAAGCCTAGGGGGGCCCCTGATCAGCCCCAGCATTTT. It codes for CSAKPRGAPDQPQHF.

This clonotype was seen repeatedly, ten times or more. The chain joins TRBV3-1 to TRBJ1-4; D is uncertain. The V and J ends lost 3 bases and 7 bases respectively, with 12 bases between them. CDR1 is LGHDT, CDR2 YNNKEL, per germline (reference sequence). The CDR3 is 14 residues long. The CDR3 nucleotides read TGTGCCAGCAGCCAGGCCGCGCGCGGTGAAAAACTGTTTTTT. It codes for CASSQAARGEKLFF.

The chain links TRBV28 to TRBJ1-5, with 8 positions matching TRBD1. J gave up 1 base and V 3 bases, and 14 bases lay outside the gene matches. This CDR3 contains 19 residues. CDR1 is MDHEN, CDR2 SYDVKM, per germline. The CDR3 loop is CASSFPPLRGPGSNQPQHF. The CDR3 coding sequence is TGTGCCAGCAGTTTCCCACCTCTCAGGGGGCCGGGAAGCAATCAGCCCCAGCATTTT.

The chain couples TRBV7-2 to TRBJ2-2; TRBD1 aligns across 10 bases. After removal of 5 bases from V and 5 bases from J, the junction contained 5 bases not matched to a gene. The CDR3 has 15 amino acids. CDR1 is SGHTA and CDR2 is FQGNSA in the germline V gene. CDR3 in DNA: TGTGCCAGCAGCGTGGACAGGGGGAAGACCGGGGAGCTGTTTTTT. It yields the protein CASSVDRGKTGELFF. The variable domain in full, completed from reference TRBV7-2 and TRBJ2-2, reads GAGVSQSPSNKVTEKGKDVELRCDPISGHTALYWYRQSLGQGLEFLIYFQGNSAPDKSGLPSDRFSAERTGGSVSTLTIQRTQQEDSAVYLCASSVDRGKTGELFFGEGSRLTVL.

This clonotype was seen more than once but under ten times. The chain is built from TRBV7-2 and TRBJ2-3; 7 bases match TRBD1. J gave up 1 base and V 6 bases, and 7 bases lay outside the gene matches. In germline, CDR1 is SGHTA, CDR2 FQGNSA. This CDR3 has 15 residues. For the CDR3, the DNA is TGTGCCAGCAGGCCACAGGGGACGGGCACAGATACGCAGTATTTT. As protein: CASRPQGTGTDTQYF.

The rearrangement links TRBV6-2 or TRBV6-3 to TRBJ2-2; D may be TRBD1 (6 bases). The germline V and J ends were trimmed by 4 bases and 8 bases, with 20 bases remaining between them. Germline assignment: CDR1 MNHEY and CDR2 SVGEGT. CDR3 length equals 16 residues. The CDR3 sequence: CASSFDLRQVGGELFF. The DNA of the CDR3 is TGTGCCAGCAGTTTTGACCTCCGACAGGTCGGAGGGGAGCTGTTTTTT.

The V and J genes are TRBV7-8 and TRBJ2-4; D ambiguous. CDR1 SGHVS and CDR2 FQNEAQ come from the germline V gene. The CDR3 length is 16 residues. V lost 4 bases and J lost 7, with 20 bases in between. The CDR3 DNA is TGTGCCAGCAGCTCCACCCCACTTGGCTTTGAGAACATTCAGTACTTC. Its protein product is CASSSTPLGFENIQYF.

The sample holds a few counts of this clonotype. The V and J genes are TRBV28 and TRBJ2-3; TRBD1 agrees at 10 bases. CDR1 is MDHEN and CDR2 is SYDVKM in the germline V gene. The CDR3 is made up of 16 amino acids. Trimming removed 5 bases from V and 6 bases from J; junction bases left unmatched: 11. The CDR3 here is CASSPHAGTGVDTQYF. Here the CDR3 DNA reads TGTGCCAGCAGTCCTCATGCGGGGACAGGGGTGGATACGCAGTATTTT.

This clonotype was seen many times. Germline and junction disagree at one end, which may indicate a read error. The genes are TRBV19 and TRBJ2-2; 9 bases align to TRBD2. CDR3 length: 17 amino acids. Per germline, CDR1 LNHDA and CDR2 SQIVND (reference sequence). CDR3 in DNA: TGTGCCAGTGCCCTGCGTGGGCGGGGGGGCCACGGCGGGGAGCTTTTTTTT. Its translation: CASALRGRGGHGGELFF.

The chain combines TRBV24-1 with TRBJ2-5; D unresolved. Germline CDR1 and CDR2: KGHDR and SFDVKD. The V and J ends lost 2 bases and 5 bases respectively, with 8 bases between them. The CDR3 has 13 residues. DNA for the CDR3: TGTGCCACCAGTGATTATAGTGCGGAGACCCAGTACTTC. This encodes CATSDYSAETQYF.

The chain couples TRBV6-2 or TRBV6-3 to TRBJ2-3; TRBD2 might be the D (7 bases). Germline values: CDR1 MNHEY, CDR2 SVGEGT. The CDR3 runs 15 residues. The V end lost 3 bases, the J end lost 3 bases, and 13 bases lay between the germline ends. The CDR3 coding sequence is TGTGCCAGCAGTTATCACGGGGGGCCGACAGATACGCAGTATTTT. This encodes CASSYHGGPTDTQYF.

This clonotype showed up just a few times. The chain employs TRBV2 and TRBJ1-1; D uncertain. This CDR3 is 13 amino acids long. Trimming removed 11 bases at V and 1 base at J, with 14 bases between. CDR1 and CDR2 from the germline V gene are SNHLY and FYNNEI. Here the CDR3 DNA reads TGTGCCTGCCGACGGCAGCCGAACACTGAAGCTTTCTTT. It specifies CACRRQPNTEAFF. The whole variable domain, remainder taken from reference TRBV2 and TRBJ1-1, is EPEVTQTPSHQVTQMGQEVILRCVPISNHLYFYWYRQILGQKVEFLVSFYNNEISEKSEIFDDQFSVERPDGSNFTLKIRSTKLEDSAMYFCACRRQPNTEAFFGQGTRLTVV.

The gene calls are TRBV7-2 and TRBJ1-1, with a possible D match to TRBD1 (5 bases). Germline V gives CDR1 SGHTA, CDR2 FQGNSA. This CDR3 spans 16 amino acids. The ends were cut back, 1 base at V and 0 bases at J, with 12 bases in the middle. CDR3 sequence: CASSLEKGRLNTEAFF. Here the CDR3 DNA reads TGTGCCAGCAGCTTAGAAAAGGGGCGGTTGAACACTGAAGCTTTCTTT.

The genes are TRBV28 and TRBJ2-5, with 8 bases aligning to TRBD1. Per the germline V gene, CDR1 is MDHEN and CDR2 is SYDVKM. This CDR3 contains 13 residues. The CDR3 nucleotides are TGTGCTTGCATTGACAGGGGCCAAGAGACCCAGTACTTC. Amino acid sequence: CACIDRGQETQYF.

This clonotype was detected ten times or more. This chain joins TRBV20-1 and TRBJ1-1, with TRBD1 matching over 7 bases. Germline trimming cut 6 bases from V and 1 base from J; bases unmatched to any gene: 8. The CDR3 extends over 14 amino acids. The germline CDR1 and CDR2 sequences are DFQATT and SNEGSKA (reference sequence). DNA for the CDR3: TGCAGTGCCAGGGGGGGCAGAACGAACACTGAAGCTTTCTTT. Residues: CSARGGRTNTEAFF.

This clonotype came up many times. CDR3: CASSIDRPAASTDTQYF. The DNA of the CDR3 is TGTGCCAGTAGTATAGATCGTCCAGCGGCGAGCACAGATACGCAGTATTTT. The V call is TRBV19, the J call TRBJ2-3; TRBD2 might be the D (5 bases). V gave up 0 bases and J gave up 0 bases, with 13 bases separating them. CDR3 length: 17 residues. CDR1 and CDR2 from the germline V gene are LNHDA and SQIVND (reference sequence).

This clonotype was found many times. J is TRBJ2-7 and V is TRBV7-2, with a possible D match to TRBD1 (6 bases). V dropped 0 bases and J dropped 4 bases, with 19 bases sitting between them. Germline CDR1 reads SGHTA; CDR2 reads FQGNSA. The CDR3 length is 17 residues. The CDR3 here is CASSLAGTNSPLYEQYF. CDR3 in DNA: TGTGCCAGCAGCTTAGCTGGGACAAATTCCCCTCTATACGAGCAGTACTTC.

A few counts support this clonotype. This chain joins TRBV5-4 and TRBJ2-5; 8 bases are shared with TRBD1. The CDR3 is 14 amino acids. Per the germline V gene, CDR1 is SGHNT and CDR2 is YYREEE (reference sequence). V lost 9 bases, J lost 1 base, and 8 bases stayed unmatched. CDR3 loop: CAIGDRGSQETQYF. CDR3 coding DNA: TGTGCCATCGGCGACAGGGGATCCCAAGAGACCCAGTACTTC.

This clonotype has ten or more counts. The chain recombines TRBV13 with TRBJ2-3, with a possible D match to TRBD2 (6 bases). Between the trimmed V and J ends, which lost 0 bases and 0 bases, there was a span of 7 bases. Germline V gene lookup returns CDR1 PRHDT and CDR2 FYEKMQ (reference sequence). The CDR3 is 15 residues long. CDR3 region: CASSLGRGSTDTQYF. The CDR3 bases are TGTGCCAGCAGCTTAGGGCGGGGCAGCACAGATACGCAGTATTTT.

The J gene is TRBJ1-6, the V gene TRBV21-1. TRBV21-1 is a pseudogene locus. This CDR3 has 13 amino acids. The chain's CDR3 is CASSRVQNSPLHF. CDR3 nucleotides: TGTGCCAGCAGCAGGGTGCAGAATTCACCCCTCCACTTT.

This clonotype was found a few times. V and J are TRBV6-5 and TRBJ2-6; D call uncertain. Germline CDR1 and CDR2: MNHEY and SVGAGI. Trimming removed 8 bases at V and 0 bases at J, with 11 bases between. This CDR3 spans 15 amino acids. The CDR3 bases are TGTGCCAGCGCAAGACGGGTCTCTGGGGCCAACGTCCTGACTTTC. Its protein is CASARRVSGANVLTF.

This chain uses TRBV4-3 with TRBJ1-1, with D unclear. The V gene's germline CDR1 is LGHNA and CDR2 YSLEER. This CDR3 is 13 amino acids long. V gave up 4 bases and J gave up 2 bases, with 8 bases separating them. The CDR3: CASSLTSNTEAFF. As DNA, the CDR3 is TGCGCCAGCAGCCTGACATCAAACACTGAAGCTTTCTTT.

At least ten counts were recorded for this clonotype. The rearrangement joins TRBV20-1 to TRBJ1-6; no reliable D call. The CDR3 runs to 13 residues. V lost 5 bases and J 8 bases, leaving 13 bases between the germline ends. Germline V gene data show CDR1 as DFQATT and CDR2 as SNEGSKA (reference sequence). CDR3 region: CSADTETDSPLHF. The CDR3 DNA reads TGCAGTGCTGACACAGAAACCGATTCACCCCTCCACTTT.